This T cell receptor beta chain was sequenced in a study of blood T cells in healthy people across ages. Study-wide background: About one barcoded beta molecule was captured per two T cells (by template switching).

General observations from the study: With age, beta diversity per million T cells declined roughly linearly, significantly by over 35.

It was with a sample-barcoded 5' primer and a J-beta primer mix that a second PCR of roughly 7 to 12 cycles was run. Each CDR3 protein is one row after TCRdb ran MiXCR on the 5' RACE reads. Here the sample spans around 1,000,000 distinct CDR3 sequences, approximately 25% being singletons. This clonotype was found a few times. What it binds is not known. Trimming removed 5 bases at V and 4 bases at J, with 26 bases between. The CDR3 is made up of 18 amino acids. Germline loops: CDR1 SGHTA, CDR2 FQGNSA. This same sample was also taken into another study, of T cells of mothers and their children. As that study records: The authors used all extracted RNA for cDNA synthesis, at roughly 1.5 ug per 15 ul.

The receptor's source is a girl under 10 years old in good health. The rearrangement uses TRBV7-2 and TRBJ2-5; D is possibly TRBD1 (7 bases). The sample was blood. CDR3 coding DNA: TGTGCCAGCAGCCCGATTCGCCCCGGGGGCCCAGGGGGAGAGACCCAGTACTTC. Protein product: CASSPIRPGGPGGETQYF.